The source of this TCR beta chain is a study of neurological immune-mediated disorders. This clonotype has ten or more counts. It was blood bank volunteers in Maryland, USA who made up the healthy controls. Sorted libraries were derived from approximately 970,000 CD4+ or CD8+ T cells. The V gene end was trimmed by 5 bases and the J gene end by 6 bases; junction bases not matched to a gene: 10. This CDR3 comprises 15 residues. The germline V gene encodes CDR1 DFQATT and CDR2 SNEGSKA (reference sequence). TCRdb itself ran the 5' RACE reads through MiXCR, one entry per CDR3 protein. Counted here are just over 30,000 distinct CDR3 sequences, around 4% occurring once; the ten biggest clones make up 20% to 30%.

The chain has TRBV20-1 and TRBJ1-5, with 10 bases matching TRBD1. This clonotype was obtained from a woman aged 40 to 50 in good health. The specimen sequenced was CD4+ T cells from blood. The CDR3, as DNA: TGCAGTGCTGCGCCGACAGGGGGCCTCGGTCAGCCCCAGCATTTT. Protein: CSAAPTGGLGQPQHF.